One sample yielded the 20 T cell receptor beta chains listed below, sequenced in a study of blood T cell repertoires in COVID-19. Sequencing was performed with immunoSEQ multiplex PCR; in TCRdb, only in-frame clones are kept and a portion is missing. This table has approximately 290,000 clones, approximately 86% appearing once. The sequenced sample consisted of peripheral blood. These receptors were obtained from a human donor with COVID-19, enrolled during active disease. The donor label of this sample is uncertain.

V gene TRBV7-2 combines with J gene TRBJ2-1, with TRBD2 matching 9 bases. CDR3 length: 12 amino acids. Germline trimming cut 6 bases from V and 8 bases from J; bases unmatched to any gene: 2. Looked up from germline, CDR1 is SGHTA and CDR2 is FQGNSA. CDR3 nucleotide sequence: TGTGCCAGCAGTATAGCGGGAGATGAGCAGTTCTTC. The encoded protein is CASSIAGDEQFF.

The V and J genes are TRBV5-1 and TRBJ2-2; 9 bases fit TRBD1. The CDR3 consists of 16 residues. Germline loops: CDR1 SGHRS, CDR2 YFSETQ. J gave up 2 bases and V 2 bases, and 4 bases lay outside the gene matches. CDR3 region: CASSLQGAINTGELFF. CDR3 nucleotide sequence: TGCGCCAGCAGCTTACAGGGGGCGATTAACACCGGGGAGCTGTTTTTT.

The chain has TRBV5-1 and TRBJ2-5; TRBD2 matches at 13 bases. CDR1 is SGHRS, CDR2 YFSETQ, per germline. CDR3 length equals 16 residues. Trimming took 0 bases from V and 5 from J; bases not matched to a gene: 4. CDR3 bases: TGCGCCAGCAGCTTGGGGACTAGCGGGAGAGGTGAGACCCAGTACTTC. Its translation is CASSLGTSGRGETQYF.

In DNA form, the CDR3 reads TGTGCTAGTGCCCCGGACAGATCTAGCACAGATACGCAGTATTTT. Its protein is CASAPDRSSTDTQYF. This rearrangement joins TRBV12-5 to TRBJ2-3; tentatively, D is TRBD1 (6 bases). The CDR3 contains 15 residues. Trimming left V 7 bases short and J 0 bases short, with 14 bases between. Per germline, CDR1 LGHNT and CDR2 FRNRAP. The full variable domain, its missing parts supplied by reference TRBV12-5 and TRBJ2-3, is DARVTQTPRHKVTEMGQEVTMRCQPILGHNTVFWYRQTMMQGLELLAYFRNRAPLDDSGMPKDRFSAEMPDATLATLKIQPSEPRDSAVYFCASAPDRSSTDTQYFGPGTRLTVL.

The J gene is TRBJ2-3, the V gene TRBV6-7; tentative D call: TRBD2 (5 bases). TRBV6-7 is assigned to the ORF class and has an uncertain function. Trimming pared 7 bases from V and 2 bases from J, leaving 13 bases between. The CDR3 is 14 residues long. The CDR3 DNA reads TGTGCCAGCACCGATGGAGGAGCCACAGATACGCAGTATTTT. This gives the protein CASTDGGATDTQYF.

This clone was observed a handful of times. This rearrangement joins TRBV15 to TRBJ2-6, with 7 positions matching TRBD1. This CDR3 is built from 17 residues. Germline lookup yields CDR1 LNHNV and CDR2 YYDKDF (reference sequence). V lost 1 base to trimming and J lost 2 bases; unmatched junction nucleotides: 5. CDR3 DNA: TGTGCCACCAGCAGAGGCGCAGGGGGTGCTGGGGCCAACGTCCTGACTTTC. Translated: CATSRGAGGAGANVLTF.

The chain carries TRBV2 and TRBJ2-3, with D possibly TRBD1 on 6 matching bases. The V gene lost 5 bases and the J gene lost 4 bases, with 13 bases spanning the gap. This CDR3 contains 14 residues. Germline assignment: CDR1 SNHLY and CDR2 FYNNEI. In DNA form, the CDR3 reads TGTGCCAGCAGTATCGGACAGTGGGCAGATACGCAGTATTTT. Its translation: CASSIGQWADTQYF.

This clone came up once. The rearrangement links TRBV15 to TRBJ1-4, with D unclear. V lost 0 bases, J lost 2 bases, and 10 bases lay in between. The CDR3 extends over 16 amino acids. Germline V gene data show CDR1 as LNHNV and CDR2 as YYDKDF (reference sequence). CDR3 residues: CATSRDPGSTNEKLFF. As DNA, the CDR3 is TGTGCCACCAGCAGAGACCCGGGGTCGACTAATGAAAAACTGTTTTTT.

With respect to this clone: Other DNA sequences in the same sample also yield this CDR3. The chain is built from TRBV7-2 and TRBJ2-3; 13 bases fit TRBD2. There are 16 residues in the CDR3. The V gene's germline CDR1 is SGHTA and CDR2 FQGNSA. The junction had 2 bases not matched to a gene; V was cut back by 4 bases and J by 1 base. CDR3 region: CASSSGTSGGTDTQYF. The CDR3 DNA sequence: TGTGCCAGCAGCTCGGGGACTAGCGGGGGCACAGATACGCAGTATTTT.

The CDR3 DNA is TGTGCCAGCAGCCAAGGAGCGGGAGCCACAGATACGCAGTATTTT. Translating it yields CASSQGAGATDTQYF. V and J are TRBV3-1 (or the pseudogene TRBV3-2) and TRBJ2-3, with 8 bases lining up with TRBD2. CDR1 is LGHDT, CDR2 YNNKEL, per germline (reference sequence). Trimming removed 1 base from V and 2 bases from J; junction bases left unmatched: 2. CDR3 length equals 15 residues.

The J gene is TRBJ1-5, the V gene TRBV14; D is unclear. With 0 bases removed from V and 0 bases from J, the gap between germline ends came to 12 bases. The length of the CDR3 is 17 residues. Germline V gives CDR1 SGHDN, CDR2 FVKESK. CDR3 sequence (DNA): TGTGCCAGCAGCCAAGATTTAACTTCCTATAGCAATCAGCCCCAGCATTTT. The encoded protein is CASSQDLTSYSNQPQHF.

This chain uses TRBV19 with TRBJ1-1; D is unresolved. V lost 5 bases and J 5 bases, leaving 12 bases between the germline ends. Germline V CDR1 and CDR2: LNHDA, SQIVND (reference sequence). CDR3 length: 13 amino acids. CDR3 coding DNA: TGTGCCAGTAGTTTTGCGGAGTGGACTGAAGCTTTCTTT. It codes for CASSFAEWTEAFF.

The chain carries TRBV28 and TRBJ2-7; 11 nucleotides agree with TRBD2. CDR1 and CDR2 from the germline V gene are MDHEN and SYDVKM. V dropped 7 bases and J dropped 2; count of bases not matched to a gene: 7. The CDR3 totals 15 residues. Here the CDR3 reads CASTQGLAVTYEQYF. In nucleotides, the CDR3 is TGTGCCAGCACCCAGGGACTAGCGGTAACCTACGAGCAGTACTTC.

This sequence joins TRBV5-1 and TRBJ1-1; D gene ambiguous. There are 13 residues in the CDR3. From germline, CDR1 is SGHRS and CDR2 YFSETQ. Trimming left V 5 bases short and J 6 bases short, with 14 bases between. DNA for the CDR3: TGCGCCAGCAGGGGCGGGGAACGCGCTGAAGCTTTCTTT. Translation: CASRGGERAEAFF.

V usage is TRBV30 and J usage is TRBJ1-1; the match to TRBD1 covers 7 bases. Trimming at V came to 2 bases and at J to 3 bases, leaving 6 bases not matched to a gene. This CDR3 has 14 amino acids. Germline V gives CDR1 GTSNPN, CDR2 SVGIG (reference sequence). For the CDR3, the DNA is TGTGCCTGGAGTCTTAGGGGGCGGCACACTGAAGCTTTCTTT. Encoded protein: CAWSLRGRHTEAFF.

The chain recombines TRBV7-2 with TRBJ1-3; the D gene is possibly TRBD1 (5 bases). Germline CDR1 SGHTA, CDR2 FQGNSA. V was clipped by 3 bases and J by 0 bases, with 9 bases between them. CDR3 length equals 15 residues. CDR3 in DNA: TGTGCCAGCAGCTTGTCAGGGTCCTCTGGAAACACCATATATTTT. This sequence encodes CASSLSGSSGNTIYF.

The chain recombines TRBV30 with TRBJ1-2; TRBD1 agrees at 7 bases. V was clipped by 5 bases and J by 0 bases; unmatched bases: 3. The CDR3 consists of 13 residues. In germline, CDR1 is GTSNPN, CDR2 SVGIG (reference sequence). The CDR3 bases are TGTGCCTGGGAGGGGGCTTCTAACTATGGCTACACCTTC. As protein: CAWEGASNYGYTF.

The rearrangement uses TRBV24-1 and TRBJ2-2; 10 nucleotides agree with TRBD1. The CDR3 extends over 17 amino acids. CDR1 is KGHDR, CDR2 SFDVKD, per germline. Trimming took 4 bases from V and 6 from J; bases not matched to a gene: 10. CDR3 nucleotide sequence: TGTGCCACCAGTGAAAGGCCCGACAGGGGGCTTGCCGGGGAGCTGTTTTTT. It codes for CATSERPDRGLAGELFF.

The gene calls are TRBV7-9 and TRBJ2-3; 7 bases are shared with TRBD2. The germline V gene encodes CDR1 SEHNR and CDR2 FQNEAQ (reference sequence). The CDR3 has 17 residues. The V and J ends lost 1 base and 0 bases, in that order; junction bases with no gene match: 7. DNA for the CDR3: TGTGCCAGCAGCTTAGACTTGGCGGGAGAAAGCACAGATACGCAGTATTTT. This translates into CASSLDLAGESTDTQYF.

Written as DNA, the CDR3 is TGTGCCAGCAGGAACTCAAGGGGTGAAAAACTGTTTTTT. It translates to CASRNSRGEKLFF. This chain joins TRBV6-5 and TRBJ1-4; perhaps TRBD1 as D (5 bases). The CDR3 is 13 amino acids. Trimming cost V 6 bases and J 7 bases, with 12 bases left between them. CDR1 is MNHEY, CDR2 SVGAGI, per germline.